The 7 T cell receptor beta chains presented below share a single source sample, sequenced in a study of T-cell reconstitution after alpha-beta-depleted transplantation in children. It was with unique molecular identifiers that the TCRbeta library was prepared. TCRdb reprocessed the PCR reads with MiXCR, giving one entry per CDR3 protein. The table lists hundreds of thousands of distinct CDR3 sequences, around a third of them singletons. The specimen comprised PBMCs from the stem cell graft donor, sampled from the stem cell graft. The receptors derive from a human donor who donated a stem cell graft to a child with aplastic anemia.

V is TRBV20-1 and J is TRBJ2-7, with a weak D call TRBD2 (5 bases). V lost 6 bases, J lost 0 bases, and 12 bases lay in between. Germline V gives CDR1 DFQATT, CDR2 SNEGSKA (reference sequence). This CDR3 has 13 amino acids. This CDR3 is CSAHAEGSYEQYV. The CDR3 region has the DNA TGCAGTGCCCACGCTGAGGGCTCCTACGAGCAGTACGTC.

This clonotype appeared a few times. The rearrangement links TRBV20-1 to TRBJ1-2, with D uncertain. The CDR3 is made up of 14 amino acids. Germline V gene lookup returns CDR1 DFQATT and CDR2 SNEGSKA (reference sequence). V lost 5 bases, J lost 1 base, and 14 bases lay in between. The CDR3 loop is CSAESALHNYGYTF. The CDR3 DNA is TGCAGTGCTGAAAGCGCCCTGCATAACTATGGCTACACCTTC.

This clonotype was found a few times. The genes are TRBV5-1 and TRBJ2-6; perhaps TRBD2 as D (6 bases). Germline lookup yields CDR1 SGHRS and CDR2 YFSETQ. The length of the CDR3 is 15 residues. V lost 4 bases, J lost 1 base, and 9 bases lay in between. The DNA for the CDR3 is TGCGCCAGCAGCGGGAGGAGGTCTGGGGCCAACGTCCTGACTTTC. This codes for CASSGRRSGANVLTF.

This clonotype turned up a few times. V gene TRBV20-1 combines with J gene TRBJ2-2; 9 bases line up with TRBD2. The CDR3 covers 14 residues. CDR1 and CDR2 (germline): DFQATT, SNEGSKA (reference sequence). The junction had 2 bases not matched to a gene; V was cut back by 2 bases and J by 4 bases. CDR3 nucleotide sequence: TGCAGTGCTAGACTAGCGGGATCCACCGGGGAGCTGTTTTTT. Protein product: CSARLAGSTGELFF.

The CDR3 loop is CASSLNPLAGGNNEQFF. CDR3 bases: TGTGCCAGCAGCTTAAATCCCCTAGCGGGAGGCAACAATGAGCAGTTCTTC. The chain links TRBV7-3 to TRBJ2-1; 11 bases match TRBD2. V lost 1 base to trimming and J lost 5 bases; unmatched junction nucleotides: 7. The CDR3 spans 17 residues. Germline-derived CDR1 and CDR2 are SGHTA and FQGTGA.

This clonotype has just one count. The gene calls are TRBV29-1 and TRBJ2-2, with D unresolved. V lost 3 bases, J lost 1 base, and 6 bases lay in between. The CDR3 has 13 amino acids. CDR1 and CDR2 (germline): SQVTM, ANQGSEA. The CDR3 loop reads CSVEWGNTGELFF. In DNA, the CDR3 is TGCAGCGTTGAGTGGGGGAACACCGGGGAGCTGTTTTTT.

This clonotype occurred a few times. V and J are TRBV7-2 and TRBJ2-7; D is possibly TRBD2 (6 bases). V shed 5 bases and J shed 5 bases, with 19 bases lying between them. From germline, CDR1 is SGHTA and CDR2 FQGNSA. There are 15 residues in the CDR3. The CDR3 DNA reads TGTGCCAGCAGCCCTGTGACTAGGGGAACAGACGAGCAGTACTTC. As protein: CASSPVTRGTDEQYF. Full variable domain (remainder filled in from reference TRBV7-2 and TRBJ2-7): GAGVSQSPSNKVTEKGKDVELRCDPISGHTALYWYRQSLGQGLEFLIYFQGNSAPDKSGLPSDRFSAERTGGSVSTLTIQRTQQEDSAVYLCASSPVTRGTDEQYFGPGTRLTVT.